These T cell receptor beta chains were read from a single sample in a study of cytomegalovirus exposure and HLA in healthy donors. TCRdb keeps only in-frame clones here, not all; method: immunoSEQ multiplex PCR. The sample includes approximately 140,000 clones, approximately 76% of them seen just once. Sequencing was done on a sample of PBMCs. These receptors were collected from a man between 40 and 49 years old in good health and CMV-seronegative. Each CDR3 is given with its conserved first and last residue. Fields, in order: clone size, J gene, V gene, D gene, CDR3 protein, CDR3 DNA. D genes are given only for firm matches. Where a row states a size, it is once, few, many or the class of an expanded clone; other rows omit it.

clone size: .; J gene: TRBJ1-2; V gene: TRBV7-2; D gene: .; CDR3 protein: CASSTRLGIANYGYTF; CDR3 DNA: TGTGCCAGCAGCACCCGACTCGGCATAGCTAACTATGGCTACACCTTC
clone size: .; J gene: TRBJ2-7; V gene: TRBV15; D gene: .; CDR3 protein: CATSRDRRYEQYF; CDR3 DNA: TGTGCCACCAGCAGAGATCGCCGGTACGAGCAGTACTTC
clone size: few; J gene: TRBJ2-7; V gene: TRBV19; D gene: .; CDR3 protein: CASTPAGISYEQYF; CDR3 DNA: TGTGCCAGTACCCCGGCGGGCATCTCCTACGAGCAGTACTTC
clone size: .; J gene: TRBJ2-3; V gene: TRBV27; D gene: .; CDR3 protein: CASSFADTQYF; CDR3 DNA: TGTGCCAGCAGTTTCGCGGATACGCAGTATTTT
clone size: .; J gene: TRBJ2-1; V gene: TRBV11-2; D gene: .; CDR3 protein: CASSPAGLNNEQFF; CDR3 DNA: TGTGCCAGCAGCCCGGCAGGGCTGAACAATGAGCAGTTCTTC
clone size: .; J gene: TRBJ2-7; V gene: TRBV6-5; D gene: .; CDR3 protein: CASSYRQTYEQYF; CDR3 DNA: TGTGCCAGCAGTTACCGACAGACTTACGAGCAGTACTTC
clone size: .; J gene: TRBJ1-6; V gene: TRBV6-5; D gene: .; CDR3 protein: CASSYSSPGKESPLHF; CDR3 DNA: TGTGCCAGCAGTTACTCGTCCCCAGGGAAGGAATCACCCCTCCACTTT
clone size: .; J gene: TRBJ1-2; V gene: TRBV4-1; D gene: TRBD1; CDR3 protein: CASSLGQGGSYTF; CDR3 DNA: TGCGCCAGCAGCCTGGGGCAGGGGGGAAGCTACACCTTC
clone size: few; J gene: TRBJ2-5; V gene: TRBV30; D gene: TRBD2; CDR3 protein: CAWSLFSGGPGTQYF; CDR3 DNA: TGTGCCTGGAGTCTCTTCTCGGGGGGACCAGGGACCCAGTACTTC
clone size: .; J gene: TRBJ1-1; V gene: TRBV19; D gene: TRBD1; CDR3 protein: CASSIREGQGLNTEAFF; CDR3 DNA: TGTGCCAGTAGTATAAGAGAGGGACAGGGTTTGAACACTGAAGCTTTCTTT
clone size: .; J gene: TRBJ2-7; V gene: TRBV7-9; D gene: TRBD2; CDR3 protein: CASSLAGTTNYEQYF; CDR3 DNA: TGTGCCAGCAGCTTAGCCGGGACTACAAACTACGAGCAGTACTTC
clone size: .; J gene: TRBJ2-7; V gene: TRBV21-1; D gene: .; CDR3 protein: CASSKLHRPRAYEQYF; CDR3 DNA: TGTGCCAGCAGCAAACTGCACAGGCCCAGAGCCTACGAGCAGTACTTC
clone size: .; J gene: TRBJ1-3; V gene: TRBV6-5; D gene: TRBD1; CDR3 protein: CASSTRGQLDTIYF; CDR3 DNA: TGTGCCAGCAGTACGAGGGGACAGTTGGACACCATATATTTT
clone size: .; J gene: TRBJ2-5; V gene: TRBV6-6; D gene: TRBD2; CDR3 protein: CASSHPGLAGEETQYF; CDR3 DNA: TGTGCCAGCAGTCACCCCGGACTAGCGGGGGAAGAGACCCAGTACTTC
clone size: .; J gene: TRBJ2-5; V gene: TRBV11-2; D gene: TRBD1; CDR3 protein: CASMRDRGLETQYF; CDR3 DNA: TGTGCCAGCATGCGGGACAGGGGGTTGGAGACCCAGTACTTC
clone size: .; J gene: TRBJ1-1; V gene: TRBV7-9; D gene: .; CDR3 protein: CASSLGAAMNTEAFF; CDR3 DNA: TGTGCCAGCAGCTTGGGAGCGGCAATGAACACTGAAGCTTTCTTT
clone size: .; J gene: TRBJ2-5; V gene: TRBV6-4; D gene: TRBD1; CDR3 protein: CASSDFTGTGEGKTQYF; CDR3 DNA: TGTGCCAGCAGTGACTTCACCGGGACAGGGGAAGGAAAGACCCAGTACTTC
clone size: .; J gene: TRBJ2-2; V gene: TRBV27; D gene: .; CDR3 protein: CASSWAGRGELFF; CDR3 DNA: TGTGCCAGCAGTTGGGCAGGGAGGGGGGAGCTGTTTTTT
clone size: .; J gene: TRBJ2-1; V gene: TRBV20-1; D gene: .; CDR3 protein: CSAKETARSFF; CDR3 DNA: TGCAGTGCTAAGGAGACAGCCCGTTCGTTCTTC
clone size: .; J gene: TRBJ2-6; V gene: TRBV6-5; D gene: .; CDR3 protein: CASSYSFSGANVLTF; CDR3 DNA: TGTGCCAGCAGTTACTCCTTTTCTGGGGCCAACGTCCTGACTTTC
clone size: .; J gene: TRBJ2-1; V gene: TRBV2; D gene: .; CDR3 protein: CASSDPGQLYNEQFF; CDR3 DNA: TGTGCCAGCAGTGACCCAGGACAGCTTTACAATGAGCAGTTCTTC
clone size: few; J gene: TRBJ2-3; V gene: TRBV4-2; D gene: .; CDR3 protein: CASSQDQGGADTQYF; CDR3 DNA: TGTGCCAGCAGCCAAGATCAAGGAGGAGCAGATACGCAGTATTTT
clone size: .; J gene: TRBJ2-4; V gene: TRBV27; D gene: .; CDR3 protein: CASSLFAENIQYF; CDR3 DNA: TGTGCCAGCAGTTTATTCGCGGAAAACATTCAGTACTTC
clone size: .; J gene: TRBJ2-7; V gene: TRBV30; D gene: .; CDR3 protein: CAWSVNREEQYF; CDR3 DNA: TGTGCCTGGAGCGTCAACAGGGAAGAGCAGTACTTC
clone size: .; J gene: TRBJ1-2; V gene: TRBV9; D gene: .; CDR3 protein: CASSPRLGGGYTF; CDR3 DNA: TGTGCCAGCAGCCCCCGACTGGGGGGTGGCTACACCTTC
clone size: .; J gene: TRBJ2-1; V gene: TRBV30; D gene: .; CDR3 protein: CAWTPLSYNEQFF; CDR3 DNA: TGTGCCTGGACCCCGCTATCCTACAATGAGCAGTTCTTC
clone size: .; J gene: TRBJ2-6; V gene: TRBV5-1; D gene: .; CDR3 protein: CASSLTYSGANVLTF; CDR3 DNA: TGCGCCAGCAGCTTGACCTACTCTGGGGCCAACGTCCTGACTTTC
clone size: once; J gene: TRBJ1-5; V gene: TRBV27; D gene: TRBD1; CDR3 protein: CASSGQGDQPQHF; CDR3 DNA: TGTGCCAGCAGTGGGCAGGGGGATCAGCCCCAGCATTTT
clone size: .; J gene: TRBJ2-6; V gene: TRBV5-4; D gene: TRBD1; CDR3 protein: CASSKPQGVNSGANGLTF; CDR3 DNA: TGTGCCAGCAGCAAGCCACAGGGGGTAAACTCTGGGGCCAACGGCCTGACTTTC
clone size: few; J gene: TRBJ1-1; V gene: TRBV27; D gene: TRBD1; CDR3 protein: CASSPGTGVPTEAFF; CDR3 DNA: TGTGCCAGCAGTCCGGGGACAGGGGTACCCACTGAAGCTTTCTTT
clone size: .; J gene: TRBJ2-3; V gene: TRBV5-8; D gene: TRBD2; CDR3 protein: CASSLGLAGEDTQYF; CDR3 DNA: TGTGCCAGCAGCTTGGGACTAGCGGGGGAAGATACGCAGTATTTT
clone size: .; J gene: TRBJ2-7; V gene: TRBV5-6; D gene: TRBD1; CDR3 protein: CASSSGTGGEEQYF; CDR3 DNA: TGTGCCAGCAGCTCCGGGACAGGGGGTGAAGAGCAGTACTTC
clone size: .; J gene: TRBJ2-1; V gene: TRBV11-3; D gene: TRBD2; CDR3 protein: CASSSSGRPEQFF; CDR3 DNA: TGTGCCAGCAGTTCTAGCGGGAGGCCTGAGCAGTTCTTC
clone size: .; J gene: TRBJ2-5; V gene: TRBV2; D gene: TRBD1; CDR3 protein: CASSDPRGMGQGGETQYF; CDR3 DNA: TGTGCCAGCAGTGACCCTCGGGGGATGGGACAGGGTGGAGAGACCCAGTACTTC
clone size: .; J gene: TRBJ2-3; V gene: TRBV5-1; D gene: TRBD2; CDR3 protein: CASSLGLAGDTDTQYF; CDR3 DNA: TGCGCCAGCAGCTTGGGACTAGCGGGAGACACAGATACGCAGTATTTT
clone size: .; J gene: TRBJ1-2; V gene: TRBV7-2; D gene: .; CDR3 protein: CASSLDADRNYGYTF; CDR3 DNA: TGTGCCAGCAGCTTAGACGCGGACAGAAACTATGGCTACACCTTC